Below, 17 T cell receptor beta chains from the same sample are listed, as sequenced in a study of tumor-infiltrating lymphocytes in localized non-small cell lung cancer. Sequencing used immunoSEQ multiplex PCR; TCRdb keeps in-frame clones, though not all of them. The profile shows roughly 5,800 clones, roughly 66% of them singletons. The sample consisted of uninvolved lung tissue not adjacent to the tumor. The receptors shown here come from a human donor with non-small cell lung cancer.

The V and J genes are TRBV30 and TRBJ1-2; possible D gene TRBD1, 6 bases. Germline V gene lookup returns CDR1 GTSNPN and CDR2 SVGIG (reference sequence). Trimming took 5 bases from V and 2 from J, leaving 9 bases between them. The CDR3 contains 12 residues. DNA for the CDR3: TGTGCCTGGGGACAGTTGAACTATGGCTACACCTTC. Translating it yields CAWGQLNYGYTF.

The rearrangement joins TRBV6-5 to TRBJ2-3; 8 bases align to TRBD1. CDR1 and CDR2 (germline): MNHEY, SVGAGI. The CDR3 runs 15 residues. J gave up 0 bases and V 6 bases, and 5 bases lay outside the gene matches. The CDR3 sequence is CASRPQGASTDTQYF. The CDR3 DNA reads TGTGCCAGCAGGCCTCAGGGGGCCAGCACAGATACGCAGTATTTT.

The chain employs TRBV14 and TRBJ2-5; 8 nucleotides line up with TRBD2. Germline-derived CDR1 and CDR2 are SGHDN and FVKESK. V was clipped by 4 bases and J by 4 bases; unmatched bases: 8. The length of the CDR3 is 15 residues. The CDR3 coding sequence is TGTGCCAGCAGCCTAAATTTGGCGGGAGGAGAGACCCAGTACTTC. It yields the protein CASSLNLAGGETQYF.

This clone came up once. The chain couples TRBV7-2 to TRBJ2-5, with 7 bases that match TRBD1. From germline, CDR1 is SGHTA and CDR2 FQGNSA. This CDR3 has 14 amino acids. V lost 3 bases and J lost 3; bases outside the gene matches: 4. CDR3 nucleotides: TGTGCCAGCAGCTTGGGGGACAGAAAAGAGACCCAGTACTTC. As protein: CASSLGDRKETQYF.

This clone was counted a single time. V is TRBV5-4 and J is TRBJ1-4; D ambiguous. V lost 0 bases and J 2 bases, leaving 5 bases between the germline ends. CDR3 length: 14 residues. Per the germline V gene, CDR1 is SGHNT and CDR2 is YYREEE (reference sequence). DNA of the CDR3: TGTGCCAGCAGCTTGGGGTCGACTAATGAAAAACTGTTTTTT. Its protein is CASSLGSTNEKLFF.

This clone occurred a few times. The chain combines TRBV19 with TRBJ1-5; D unclear. The germline V gene has CDR1 LNHDA and CDR2 SQIVND (reference sequence). Trimming shortened V by 0 bases and J by 7 bases, and 7 bases separated the two germline ends. The CDR3 runs 13 residues. The CDR3 coding sequence is TGTGCCAGTAGTATAGAGGGGATCCAGCCCCAGCATTTT. It encodes CASSIEGIQPQHF.

This clone was observed a few times. The chain links TRBV6-1 to TRBJ1-5; no definite D call. This CDR3 spans 13 amino acids. CDR1 MNHNS and CDR2 SASEGT come from the germline V gene. The V and J ends lost 6 bases and 0 bases respectively, with 6 bases between them. The CDR3 DNA reads TGTGCCAGCAGGCTTCATAGCAATCAGCCCCAGCATTTT. Its translation: CASRLHSNQPQHF.

Within the sample, this clone is medium-sized. The V gene is TRBV5-3, the J gene TRBJ2-3; D gene uncertain. TRBV5-3 is flagged as an ORF with uncertain function. The CDR3 loop spans 13 amino acids. The ends were cut back, 1 base at V and 5 bases at J, with 8 bases in the middle. DNA for the CDR3: TGTGCCAGAAGCTTGTCTGCTGGAGATACGCAGTATTTT. Protein product: CARSLSAGDTQYF.

J is TRBJ1-2 and V is TRBV27, with 8 bases aligning to TRBD1. The CDR3 covers 15 residues. Germline V gene sequence: CDR1 MNHEY, CDR2 SMNVEV (reference sequence). Trimming cost V 1 base and J 5 bases; bases outside gene matches: 6. The CDR3 here is CASSLLGQGAYGYTF. The CDR3 nucleotides read TGTGCCAGCAGTTTATTGGGGCAGGGGGCGTATGGCTACACCTTC.

Worth noting for this clone: Its ends do not fully match the called genes, so a read error is possible. This chain links TRBV28 with TRBJ2-7; 7 bases are shared with TRBD2. Per the germline V gene, CDR1 is MDHEN and CDR2 is SYDVKM. The CDR3 has 15 residues. The CDR3 is CASSSPRTRAELRAF. The CDR3 region has the DNA TGTGCCAGCAGTTCGCCAAGGACTAGGGCGGAACTACGTGCCTTC.

The rearrangement uses TRBV7-2 and TRBJ1-5; D is ambiguous. V was pared by 1 base and J by 0 bases, with 4 bases between. This CDR3 is 14 amino acids long. Germline V gives CDR1 SGHTA, CDR2 FQGNSA. The CDR3 sequence is CASSLETSNQPQHF. As DNA, the CDR3 is TGTGCCAGCAGCTTAGAGACTAGCAATCAGCCCCAGCATTTT.

The V call is TRBV30, the J call TRBJ2-7; D is perhaps TRBD2 (6 bases). The CDR3 covers 12 residues. V lost 5 bases and J 1 base, leaving 9 bases between the germline ends. Germline V gene sequence: CDR1 GTSNPN, CDR2 SVGIG (reference sequence). The CDR3 here is CAWGTFSYEQYF. CDR3 bases: TGTGCCTGGGGGACTTTTTCCTACGAGCAGTACTTC.

This clone was observed a handful of times. The chain is built from TRBV7-3 and TRBJ2-5; D is unclear. The V end was cut by 5 bases, the J end by 4 bases, with 17 bases between. The CDR3 sequence is 15 residues long. The germline V gene encodes CDR1 SGHTA and CDR2 FQGTGA. The CDR3 sequence: CASSTHEAGVETQYF. The CDR3 DNA follows: TGTGCCAGCAGCACGCATGAGGCAGGTGTAGAGACCCAGTACTTC. Based on the CDR3 plus reference TRBV7-3 and TRBJ2-5, the full variable domain is GAGVSQTPSNKVTEKGKYVELRCDPISGHTALYWYRQSLGQGPEFLIYFQGTGAADDSGLPNDRFFAVRPEGSVSTLKIQRTERGDSAVYLCASSTHEAGVETQYFGPGTRLLVL.

The chain has TRBV15 and TRBJ1-1; D remains unclear. Germline CDR1 LNHNV, CDR2 YYDKDF (reference sequence). The CDR3 has 15 amino acids. Trimming cost V 0 bases and J 6 bases, with 14 bases left between them. The CDR3 region has the DNA TGTGCCACCAGCAGAGATCTAAACATGGGCGCTGAAGCTTTCTTT. Amino acids: CATSRDLNMGAEAFF.

The chain links TRBV5-1 to TRBJ2-6; D is uncertain. V was trimmed by 0 bases and J by 0 bases, leaving 10 bases between them. This CDR3 comprises 17 residues. Looked up from germline, CDR1 is SGHRS and CDR2 is YFSETQ. The CDR3 sequence: CASSLAGRSSGANVLTF. CDR3 nucleotides: TGCGCCAGCAGCTTGGCCGGTCGGTCCTCTGGGGCCAACGTCCTGACTTTC. The entire variable domain, with the rest obtained from reference TRBV5-1 and TRBJ2-6, is as follows: KAGVTQTPRYLIKTRGQQVTLSCSPISGHRSVSWYQQTPGQGLQFLFEYFSETQRNKGNFPGRFSGRQFSNSRSEMNVSTLELGDSALYLCASSLAGRSSGANVLTFGAGSRLTVL.

The gene calls are TRBV19 and TRBJ2-1, with D maybe TRBD2 (6 bases). The CDR3 totals 16 residues. Germline assignment: CDR1 LNHDA and CDR2 SQIVND (reference sequence). Trimming pared 4 bases from V and 3 bases from J, leaving 16 bases between. CDR3 sequence: CASSTAGSGHYNEQFF. CDR3 nucleotides: TGTGCCAGTAGTACCGCGGGGAGCGGACACTACAATGAGCAGTTCTTC.

By proportion, this clone is medium-sized. The chain recombines TRBV4-2 with TRBJ2-7; D is unclear. V lost 4 bases and J 0 bases, leaving 10 bases between the germline ends. CDR3 length: 14 amino acids. Per germline, CDR1 LGHNA and CDR2 YNFKEQ. CDR3 protein: CASSRRLNSYEQYF. DNA for the CDR3: TGTGCCAGCAGCCGAAGACTCAACTCCTACGAGCAGTACTTC.